The T cell receptor (beta chain) under discussion was sequenced for a study of PD-1 blockade in classical Hodgkin lymphoma. This clone has just one count. Its antigen is as yet unknown. The CDR3 length is 15 residues. Germline assignment: CDR1 SEHNR and CDR2 FQNEAQ (reference sequence). V was clipped by 3 bases and J by 3 bases, with 12 bases between them. The sample's time point: cycle 4 day 1 (C4D1), after 5 to 7 weeks of nivolumab. All the patients suffered relapse after autologous stem cell transplantation, and brentuximab vedotin exposure differed. Study observations and caveats: Some patients began nivolumab under 1 year after ASCT. These patients were excluded from later analyses. Patients newly diagnosed and complete responders had comparable baseline diversity. Undefined causes, possibly disease activity or prior therapy, underlie the repertoire differences.

Data came from immunoSEQ multiplex PCR; TCRdb stores just in-frame clones and leaves some out. Of about 64,000 clones in the sample, roughly 92% are singletons; the top ten hold roughly 8%. This specimen consisted of peripheral blood mononuclear cells (PBMCs), obtained before the fourth cycle of nivolumab. The receptor was derived from a human donor with classical Hodgkin lymphoma. The V and J genes are TRBV7-9 and TRBJ2-1; weak D call: TRBD2 (7 bases). As DNA, the CDR3 is TGTGCCAGCAGCTTTCCGGGGGGCCGCTACAATGAGCAGTTCTTC. It translates to CASSFPGGRYNEQFF.